The present entry profiles one TCR beta chain with its context. Antigen unknown. Since all of the isolated RNA was reverse transcribed, expressed TCRB transcripts were what got sequenced. Libraries were prepared by immunoSEQ multiplex PCR; TCRdb keeps only in-frame clonotypes and omits some of them. Of about 160,000 clones listed, 50% to 70% are singletons. The data belong to a study of beta chain features in type 1 diabetes. As for the study in general: Regarding age, gender and cell yields, patients proved similar to healthy donors.

Germline CDR1 SGHTA, CDR2 FQGNSA. This CDR3 contains 14 residues. V was shortened by 1 base and J by 1 base, with 7 bases between the two germline ends. General study results and limits: Researchers reported that naive, central memory and Treg TCRB repertoires appeared more similar in patients than in healthy donors. Overrepresentation of cells with high TCR expression could result from cDNA sequencing. Lower insertion and higher deletion counts appeared at VDJ junctions in type 1 diabetes patients. In every one of the four CD4+ subsets, TCRB CDR3s were moderately but significantly shorter in Type 1 diabetes patients.

The sample consisted of naive CD4+ T cells from blood. The chain links TRBV7-2 to TRBJ1-1; D unresolved. This receptor was taken from a man aged 25 to 40 with type 1 diabetes. The DNA for the CDR3 is TGTGCCAGCAGCTTAGTTGGCAGGAACACTGAAGCTTTCTTT. Encoded protein: CASSLVGRNTEAFF.